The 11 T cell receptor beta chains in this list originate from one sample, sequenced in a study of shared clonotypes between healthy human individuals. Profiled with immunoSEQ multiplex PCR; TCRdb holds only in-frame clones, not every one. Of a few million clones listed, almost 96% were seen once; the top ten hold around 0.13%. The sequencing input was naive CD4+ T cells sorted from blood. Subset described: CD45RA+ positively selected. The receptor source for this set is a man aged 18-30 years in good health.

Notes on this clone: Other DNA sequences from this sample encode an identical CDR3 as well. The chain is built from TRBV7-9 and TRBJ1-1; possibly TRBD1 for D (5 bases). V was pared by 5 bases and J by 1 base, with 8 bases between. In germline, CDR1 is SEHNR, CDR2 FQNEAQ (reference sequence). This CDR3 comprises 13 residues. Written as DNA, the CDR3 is TGTGCCAGCAGCCTTGACAGGAACACTGAAGCTTTCTTT. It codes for CASSLDRNTEAFF.

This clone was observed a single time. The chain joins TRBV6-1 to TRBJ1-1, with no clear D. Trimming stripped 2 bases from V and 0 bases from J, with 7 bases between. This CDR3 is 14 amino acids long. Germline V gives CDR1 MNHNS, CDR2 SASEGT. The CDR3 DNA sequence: TGTGCCAGCAGTGAACCGCGCATGAACACTGAAGCTTTCTTT. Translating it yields CASSEPRMNTEAFF.

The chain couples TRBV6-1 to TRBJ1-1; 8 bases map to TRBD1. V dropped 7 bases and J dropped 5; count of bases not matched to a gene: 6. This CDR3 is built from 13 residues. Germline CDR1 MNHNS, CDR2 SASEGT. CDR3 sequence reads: CASKGQGRTEAFF. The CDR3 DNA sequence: TGTGCCAGCAAAGGACAGGGAAGGACTGAAGCTTTCTTT.

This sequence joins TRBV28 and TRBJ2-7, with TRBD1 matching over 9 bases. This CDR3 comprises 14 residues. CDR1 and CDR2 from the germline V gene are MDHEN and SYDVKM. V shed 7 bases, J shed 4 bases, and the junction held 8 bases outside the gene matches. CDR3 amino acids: CASTTGQGIYEQYF. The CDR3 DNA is TGTGCCAGCACCACGGGACAGGGCATATACGAGCAGTACTTC.

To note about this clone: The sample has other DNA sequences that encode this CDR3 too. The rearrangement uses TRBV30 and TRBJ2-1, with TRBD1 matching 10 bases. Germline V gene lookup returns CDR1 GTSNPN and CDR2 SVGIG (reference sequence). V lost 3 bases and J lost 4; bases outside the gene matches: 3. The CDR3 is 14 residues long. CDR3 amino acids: CAWSRDRGYNEQFF. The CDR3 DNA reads TGTGCCTGGAGCCGGGACAGGGGTTACAATGAGCAGTTCTTC.

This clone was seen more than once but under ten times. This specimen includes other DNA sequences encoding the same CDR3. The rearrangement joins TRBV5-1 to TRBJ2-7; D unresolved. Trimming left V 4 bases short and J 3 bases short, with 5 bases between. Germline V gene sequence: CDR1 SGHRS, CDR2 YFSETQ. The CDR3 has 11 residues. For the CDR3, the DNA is TGCGCCAGCAGCGAGAGCTACGAGCAGTACTTC. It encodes CASSESYEQYF.

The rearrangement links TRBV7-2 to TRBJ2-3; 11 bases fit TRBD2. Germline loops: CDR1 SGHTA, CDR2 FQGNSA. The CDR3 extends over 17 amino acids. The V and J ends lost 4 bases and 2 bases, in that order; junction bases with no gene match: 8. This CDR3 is CASSWGSGLAVTDTQYF. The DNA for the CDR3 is TGTGCCAGCAGCTGGGGGTCGGGACTAGCGGTCACAGATACGCAGTATTTT.

The CDR3 DNA follows: TGTGCCAGCAGTGGCGACAGAACAACTAATGAAAAACTGTTTTTT. This translates into CASSGDRTTNEKLFF. This chain uses TRBV6-1 with TRBJ1-4; D may be TRBD1 (5 bases). This CDR3 contains 15 residues. The germline V gene encodes CDR1 MNHNS and CDR2 SASEGT. Trimming left V 4 bases short and J 0 bases short, with 9 bases between.

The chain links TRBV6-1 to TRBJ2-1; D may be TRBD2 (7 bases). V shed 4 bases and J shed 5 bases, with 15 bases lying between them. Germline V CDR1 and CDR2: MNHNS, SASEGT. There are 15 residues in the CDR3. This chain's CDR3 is CASSGFGGGNNEQFF. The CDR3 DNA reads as TGTGCCAGCAGTGGGTTCGGCGGGGGCAACAATGAGCAGTTCTTC.

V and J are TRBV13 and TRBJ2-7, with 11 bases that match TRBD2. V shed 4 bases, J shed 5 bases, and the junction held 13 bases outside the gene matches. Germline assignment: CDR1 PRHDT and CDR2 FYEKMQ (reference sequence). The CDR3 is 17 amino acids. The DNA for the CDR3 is TGTGCCAGCAGCTCCACAGGGGAACTAGCGGGAGCTAACGAGCAGTACTTC. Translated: CASSSTGELAGANEQYF.

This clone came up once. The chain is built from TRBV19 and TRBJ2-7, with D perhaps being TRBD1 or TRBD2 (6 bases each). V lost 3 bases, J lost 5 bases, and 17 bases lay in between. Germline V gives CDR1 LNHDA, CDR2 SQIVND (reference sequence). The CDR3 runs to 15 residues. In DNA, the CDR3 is TGTGCCAGTAGTATTCGGACTACAGGGTGGGACGAGCAGTACTTC. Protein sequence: CASSIRTTGWDEQYF.